This passage covers 5 T cell receptor beta chains from one sample sequenced in a study of shared clonotypes between healthy human individuals. Repertoires were generated with immunoSEQ multiplex PCR, while TCRdb's copy carries only in-frame clones and drops some. The table includes roughly 2.5 million clones, around 94% detected once. The sample was naive CD4+ T cells sorted from blood. Subset described: CD45RA+ positively selected. Source of these receptors: a man between 18 and 29 years old in good health.

J is TRBJ2-1 and V is TRBV7-9, with D maybe TRBD1 (5 bases). The CDR3 spans 14 residues. CDR1 is SEHNR and CDR2 is FQNEAQ in the germline V gene (reference sequence). The V gene lost 5 bases and the J gene lost 5 bases, with 13 bases spanning the gap. CDR3: CASSPDILDNEQFF. DNA of the CDR3: TGTGCCAGCAGCCCGGACATACTGGACAATGAGCAGTTCTTC.

V usage is TRBV18 and J usage is TRBJ2-1, with 7 bases lining up with TRBD1. The germline V gene has CDR1 KGHSH and CDR2 LQKENI. V was pared by 7 bases and J by 2 bases, with 8 bases of the junction left unmatched. The CDR3 length is 15 residues. The CDR3 loop reads CASLRGRKTYNEQFF. The CDR3 DNA is TGTGCCAGCTTGAGGGGGCGCAAAACCTACAATGAGCAGTTCTTC.

The chain carries TRBV30 and TRBJ2-1; 7 bases fit TRBD2. The germline V gene has CDR1 GTSNPN and CDR2 SVGIG (reference sequence). The J segment lost 12 bases and the V segment lost 5 bases, leaving 7 bases of the junction unmatched. This CDR3 is built from 11 residues. In DNA, the CDR3 is TGTGCCTGGGGGGAGGGGTATGGGCAGTTCTTC. Its protein is CAWGEGYGQFF. The full variable domain, its missing parts supplied by reference TRBV30 and TRBJ2-1, is SQTIHQWPATLVQPVGSPLSLECTVEGTSNPNLYWYRQAAGRGLQLLFYSVGIGQISSEVPQNLSASRPQDRQFILSSKKLLLSDSGFYLCAWGEGYGQFFGPGTRLTVL.

The chain has TRBV19 and TRBJ2-3; no clear D. V lost 7 bases and J 0 bases, leaving 14 bases between the germline ends. Germline CDR1 is LNHDA and CDR2 is SQIVND (reference sequence). CDR3 length: 15 amino acids. CDR3 nucleotides: TGTGCCAGTACCGAAAGGGCCACTAGCACAGATACGCAGTATTTT. As protein: CASTERATSTDTQYF.

The chain has TRBV7-2 and TRBJ2-3, with 8 nucleotides matching TRBD2. The CDR3 covers 18 residues. Germline trimming cut 1 base from V and 0 bases from J; bases unmatched to any gene: 9. Germline CDR1 SGHTA, CDR2 FQGNSA. CDR3 amino acids: CASSLGELAATSTDTQYF. The CDR3 region has the DNA TGTGCCAGCAGCTTAGGGGAACTAGCGGCGACTAGCACAGATACGCAGTATTTT.